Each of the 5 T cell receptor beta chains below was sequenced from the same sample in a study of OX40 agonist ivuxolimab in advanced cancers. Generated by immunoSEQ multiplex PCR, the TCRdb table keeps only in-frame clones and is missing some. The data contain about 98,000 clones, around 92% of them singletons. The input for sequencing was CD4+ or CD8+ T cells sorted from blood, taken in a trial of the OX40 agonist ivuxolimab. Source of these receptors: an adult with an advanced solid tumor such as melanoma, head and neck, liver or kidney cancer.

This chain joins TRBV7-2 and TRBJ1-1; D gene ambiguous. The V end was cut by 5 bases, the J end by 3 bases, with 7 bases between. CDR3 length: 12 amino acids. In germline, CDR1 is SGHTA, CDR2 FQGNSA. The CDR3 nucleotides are TGTGCCAGCAGCAGAGACCACACTGAAGCTTTCTTT. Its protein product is CASSRDHTEAFF.

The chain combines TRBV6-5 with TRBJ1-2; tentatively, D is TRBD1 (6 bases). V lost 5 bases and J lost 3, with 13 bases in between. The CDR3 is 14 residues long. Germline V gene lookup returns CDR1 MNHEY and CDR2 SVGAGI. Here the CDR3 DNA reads TGTGCCAGCAGTCACAGGGTGCAGGACTATGGCTACACCTTC. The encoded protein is CASSHRVQDYGYTF.

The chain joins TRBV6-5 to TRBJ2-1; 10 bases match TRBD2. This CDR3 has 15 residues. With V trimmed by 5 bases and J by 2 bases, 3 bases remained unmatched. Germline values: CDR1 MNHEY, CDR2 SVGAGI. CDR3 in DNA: TGTGCCAGCAGTCCAACTAGCGGGACCTACAATGAGCAGTTCTTC. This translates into CASSPTSGTYNEQFF.

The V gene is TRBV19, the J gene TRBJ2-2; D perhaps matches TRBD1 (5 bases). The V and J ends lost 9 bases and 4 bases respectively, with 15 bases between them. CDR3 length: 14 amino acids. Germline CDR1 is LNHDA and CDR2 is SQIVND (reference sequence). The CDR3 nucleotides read TGTGCCAGCCGAAGGATCAGGGCCACCGGGGAGCTGTTTTTT. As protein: CASRRIRATGELFF.

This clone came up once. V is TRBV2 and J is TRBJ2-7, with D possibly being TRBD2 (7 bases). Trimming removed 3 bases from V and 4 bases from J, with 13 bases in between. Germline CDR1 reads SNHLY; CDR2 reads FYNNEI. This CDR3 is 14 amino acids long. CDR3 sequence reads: CASSDGGGVYEQYF. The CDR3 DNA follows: TGTGCCAGCAGTGACGGAGGGGGGGTTTACGAGCAGTACTTC. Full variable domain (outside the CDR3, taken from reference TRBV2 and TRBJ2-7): EPEVTQTPSHQVTQMGQEVILRCVPISNHLYFYWYRQILGQKVEFLVSFYNNEISEKSEIFDDQFSVERPDGSNFTLKIRSTKLEDSAMYFCASSDGGGVYEQYFGPGTRLTVT.